The source of this T cell receptor (beta chain) is a study of T cells in Graves' hyperthyroidism and ophthalmopathy. The CDR3 has 14 amino acids. Amplification yielded TCR beta CDR3 regions, with RNA transcripts as the source. The TCR CDR3 first-round RT-PCR relied on the HTBI primer set. TCRdb re-analysed the multiplex PCR reads in MiXCR, keeping a single row per CDR3 protein. This sample has about 530,000 distinct CDR3 sequences, with roughly a sixth found just once. Sequencing was performed on blood. The TCR originated in a woman under 30 with Graves' ophthalmopathy. This chain links TRBV3-2 with TRBJ2-7; the D call of TRBD2 is as the table states it, not checked on the DNA. TRBV3-2 is a pseudogene segment. The chain's CDR3 is CASTHSPPHYEQYF. The DNA for the CDR3 is TGTGCCAGCACCCACAGCCCTCCTCACTACGAGCAGTACTTC.